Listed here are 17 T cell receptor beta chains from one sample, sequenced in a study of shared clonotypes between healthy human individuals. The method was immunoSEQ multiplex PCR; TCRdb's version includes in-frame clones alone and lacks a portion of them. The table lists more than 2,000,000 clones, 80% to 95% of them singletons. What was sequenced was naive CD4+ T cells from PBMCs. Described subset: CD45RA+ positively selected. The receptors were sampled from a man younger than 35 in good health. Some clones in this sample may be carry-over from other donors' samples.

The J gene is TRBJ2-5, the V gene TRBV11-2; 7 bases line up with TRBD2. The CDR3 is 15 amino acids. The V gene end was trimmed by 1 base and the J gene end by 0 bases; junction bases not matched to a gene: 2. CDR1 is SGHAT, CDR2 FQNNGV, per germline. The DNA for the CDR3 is TGTGCCAGCAGCTTAGCGGGAGGCTACCAAGAGACCCAGTACTTC. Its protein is CASSLAGGYQETQYF.

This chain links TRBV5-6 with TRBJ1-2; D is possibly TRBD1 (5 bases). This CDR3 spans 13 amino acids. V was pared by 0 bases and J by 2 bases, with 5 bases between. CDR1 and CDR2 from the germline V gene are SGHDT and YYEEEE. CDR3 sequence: CASSLGDNYGYTF. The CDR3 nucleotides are TGTGCCAGCAGCTTGGGGGACAACTATGGCTACACCTTC.

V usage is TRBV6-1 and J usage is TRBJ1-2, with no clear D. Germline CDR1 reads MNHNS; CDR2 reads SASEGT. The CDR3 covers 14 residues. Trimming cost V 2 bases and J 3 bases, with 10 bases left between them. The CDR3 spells CASSESGKDYGYTF. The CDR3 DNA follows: TGTGCCAGCAGTGAATCCGGGAAGGACTATGGCTACACCTTC.

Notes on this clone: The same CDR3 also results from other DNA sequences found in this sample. The CDR3 sequence is CASSPPSVDEQFF. For the CDR3, the DNA is TGTGCCAGCTCACCACCATCGGTCGATGAGCAGTTCTTC. The chain combines TRBV18 with TRBJ2-1; no clear D. CDR3 length: 13 residues. Germline assignment: CDR1 KGHSH and CDR2 LQKENI. Trimming cost V 0 bases and J 8 bases, with 8 bases left between them.

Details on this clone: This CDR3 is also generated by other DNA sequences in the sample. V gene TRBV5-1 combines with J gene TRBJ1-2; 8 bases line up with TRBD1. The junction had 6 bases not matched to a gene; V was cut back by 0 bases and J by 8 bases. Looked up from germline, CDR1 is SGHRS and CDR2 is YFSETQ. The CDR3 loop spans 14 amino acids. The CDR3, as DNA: TGCGCCAGCAGCTTGGCTCAGGGGGCGCGAGGCTACACCTTC. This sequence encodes CASSLAQGARGYTF. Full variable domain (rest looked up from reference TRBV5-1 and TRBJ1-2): KAGVTQTPRYLIKTRGQQVTLSCSPISGHRSVSWYQQTPGQGLQFLFEYFSETQRNKGNFPGRFSGRQFSNSRSEMNVSTLELGDSALYLCASSLAQGARGYTFGSGTRLTVV.

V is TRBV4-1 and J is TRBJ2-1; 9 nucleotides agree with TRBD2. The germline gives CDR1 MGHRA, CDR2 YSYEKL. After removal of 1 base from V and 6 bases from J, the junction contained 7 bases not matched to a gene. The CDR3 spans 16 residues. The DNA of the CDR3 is TGCGCCAGCAGCCAAGTTTCTCTAGCGGGAAGCAATGAGCAGTTCTTC. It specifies CASSQVSLAGSNEQFF.

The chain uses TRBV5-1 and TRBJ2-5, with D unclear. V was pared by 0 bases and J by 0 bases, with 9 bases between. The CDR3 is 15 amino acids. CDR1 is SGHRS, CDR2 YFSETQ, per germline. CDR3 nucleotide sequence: TGCGCCAGCAGCTTGGCCGGGTCGGACCAAGAGACCCAGTACTTC. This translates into CASSLAGSDQETQYF.

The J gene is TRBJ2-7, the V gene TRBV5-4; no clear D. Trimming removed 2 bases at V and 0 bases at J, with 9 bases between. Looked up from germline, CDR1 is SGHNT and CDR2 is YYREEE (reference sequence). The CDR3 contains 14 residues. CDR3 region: CASSFAGNSYEQYF. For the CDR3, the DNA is TGTGCCAGCAGCTTTGCAGGCAACTCCTACGAGCAGTACTTC.

The CDR3 DNA reads as TGTGCCAGCAGTACCACCCCCCGAGACGAGCAGTACTTC. This encodes CASSTTPRDEQYF. The chain combines TRBV9 with TRBJ2-7; D unresolved. Trimming removed 5 bases from V and 5 bases from J, with 14 bases in between. The CDR3 has 13 amino acids. Germline V CDR1 and CDR2: SGDLS, YYNGEE.

The CDR3 bases are TGTGCCAGCAGGGAAGCGGGAGGGAAGCAGTTCTTC. This encodes CASREAGGKQFF. J is TRBJ2-1 and V is TRBV6-4, with TRBD2 identical over 10 bases. V lost 6 bases to trimming and J lost 11 bases; unmatched junction nucleotides: 4. Per germline, CDR1 MRHNA and CDR2 SNTAGT. The CDR3 length is 12 residues.

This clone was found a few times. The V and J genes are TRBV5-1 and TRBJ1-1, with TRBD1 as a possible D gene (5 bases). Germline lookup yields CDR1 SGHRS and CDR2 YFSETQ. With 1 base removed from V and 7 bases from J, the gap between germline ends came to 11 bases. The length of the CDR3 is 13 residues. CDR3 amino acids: CASSLLEGNEAFF. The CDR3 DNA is TGCGCCAGCAGCTTGTTAGAGGGGAATGAAGCTTTCTTT.

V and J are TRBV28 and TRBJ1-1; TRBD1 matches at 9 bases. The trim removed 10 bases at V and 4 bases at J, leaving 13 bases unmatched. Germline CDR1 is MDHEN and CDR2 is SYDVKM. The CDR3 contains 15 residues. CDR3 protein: CATLSGQGSFTEAFF. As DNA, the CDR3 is TGTGCCACATTGTCGGGACAGGGCTCGTTCACTGAAGCTTTCTTT.

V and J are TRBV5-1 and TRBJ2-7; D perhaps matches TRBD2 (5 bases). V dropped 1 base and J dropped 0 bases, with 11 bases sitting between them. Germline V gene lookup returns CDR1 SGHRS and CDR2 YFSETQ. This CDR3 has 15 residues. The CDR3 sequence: CASSLYERSSYEQYF. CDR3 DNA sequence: TGCGCCAGCAGCTTGTACGAGCGGAGCTCCTACGAGCAGTACTTC.

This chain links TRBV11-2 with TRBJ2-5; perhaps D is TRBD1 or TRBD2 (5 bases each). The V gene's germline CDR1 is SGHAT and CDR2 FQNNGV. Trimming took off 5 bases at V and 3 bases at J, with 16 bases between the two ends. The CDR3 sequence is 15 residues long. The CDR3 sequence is CASSRWDLGEETQYF. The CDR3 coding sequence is TGTGCCAGCAGCCGCTGGGACCTGGGGGAAGAGACCCAGTACTTC. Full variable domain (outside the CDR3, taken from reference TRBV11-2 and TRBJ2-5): EAGVAQSPRYKIIEKRQSVAFWCNPISGHATLYWYQQILGQGPKLLIQFQNNGVVDDSQLPKDRFSAERLKGVDSTLKIQPAKLEDSAVYLCASSRWDLGEETQYFGPGTRLLVL.

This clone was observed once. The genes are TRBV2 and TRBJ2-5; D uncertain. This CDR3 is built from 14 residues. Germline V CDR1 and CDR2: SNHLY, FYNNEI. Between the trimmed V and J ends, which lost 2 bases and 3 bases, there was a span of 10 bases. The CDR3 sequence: CASSETFLKETQYF. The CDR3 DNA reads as TGTGCCAGCAGTGAAACCTTTCTCAAAGAGACCCAGTACTTC.

CDR3 in amino acids: CASSFPGLRNTEAFF. DNA for the CDR3: TGTGCCAGCAGCTTCCCGGGACTGAGGAACACTGAAGCTTTCTTT. The chain is built from TRBV5-4 and TRBJ1-1, with TRBD1 as a possible D gene (5 bases). From germline, CDR1 is SGHNT and CDR2 YYREEE (reference sequence). V was cut by 2 bases and J by 1 base, with 12 bases left in between. CDR3 length equals 15 residues.

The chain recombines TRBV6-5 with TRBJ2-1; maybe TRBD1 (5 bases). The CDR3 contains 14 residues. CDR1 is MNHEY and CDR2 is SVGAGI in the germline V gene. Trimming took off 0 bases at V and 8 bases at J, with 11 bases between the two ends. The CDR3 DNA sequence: TGTGCCAGCAGTTACTCGATAGGGGAACATGAGCAGTTCTTC. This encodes CASSYSIGEHEQFF.